This T cell receptor (beta chain) was recorded in a study of OX40 agonist ivuxolimab in advanced cancers. In the study overall: Among those treated, three patients had partial responses, one with hepatocellular carcinoma and two with cutaneous melanoma.

Libraries were prepared by immunoSEQ multiplex PCR; TCRdb keeps only in-frame clonotypes and omits some of them. The sample has 100,000 or so clones; roughly 88% are singletons. Of note for this clone: Antigen: not known.

Study-wide findings and caveats: In the 0.1-3.0 mg/kg groups, partial responders showed among the lowest expansion.

CDR3 length: 16 residues. The J segment lost 3 bases and the V segment lost 2 bases, leaving 9 bases of the junction unmatched. Germline CDR1 reads LGHNA; CDR2 reads YSLEER. Cycle 7 day 1, cycle 4 day 1, and baseline were the timepoints at which blood was sampled. The specimen comprised CD4+ or CD8+ T cells sorted from blood, sampled in a trial of the OX40 agonist ivuxolimab. This receptor was identified in an adult with an advanced solid tumor such as melanoma, head and neck, liver or kidney cancer. V and J are TRBV4-3 and TRBJ2-7; 8 bases align to TRBD2. The DNA for the CDR3 is TGCGCCAGCAGCCAACGAGGGGCTAGCGGGTTCTACGAGCAGTACTTC. Its protein is CASSQRGASGFYEQYF.